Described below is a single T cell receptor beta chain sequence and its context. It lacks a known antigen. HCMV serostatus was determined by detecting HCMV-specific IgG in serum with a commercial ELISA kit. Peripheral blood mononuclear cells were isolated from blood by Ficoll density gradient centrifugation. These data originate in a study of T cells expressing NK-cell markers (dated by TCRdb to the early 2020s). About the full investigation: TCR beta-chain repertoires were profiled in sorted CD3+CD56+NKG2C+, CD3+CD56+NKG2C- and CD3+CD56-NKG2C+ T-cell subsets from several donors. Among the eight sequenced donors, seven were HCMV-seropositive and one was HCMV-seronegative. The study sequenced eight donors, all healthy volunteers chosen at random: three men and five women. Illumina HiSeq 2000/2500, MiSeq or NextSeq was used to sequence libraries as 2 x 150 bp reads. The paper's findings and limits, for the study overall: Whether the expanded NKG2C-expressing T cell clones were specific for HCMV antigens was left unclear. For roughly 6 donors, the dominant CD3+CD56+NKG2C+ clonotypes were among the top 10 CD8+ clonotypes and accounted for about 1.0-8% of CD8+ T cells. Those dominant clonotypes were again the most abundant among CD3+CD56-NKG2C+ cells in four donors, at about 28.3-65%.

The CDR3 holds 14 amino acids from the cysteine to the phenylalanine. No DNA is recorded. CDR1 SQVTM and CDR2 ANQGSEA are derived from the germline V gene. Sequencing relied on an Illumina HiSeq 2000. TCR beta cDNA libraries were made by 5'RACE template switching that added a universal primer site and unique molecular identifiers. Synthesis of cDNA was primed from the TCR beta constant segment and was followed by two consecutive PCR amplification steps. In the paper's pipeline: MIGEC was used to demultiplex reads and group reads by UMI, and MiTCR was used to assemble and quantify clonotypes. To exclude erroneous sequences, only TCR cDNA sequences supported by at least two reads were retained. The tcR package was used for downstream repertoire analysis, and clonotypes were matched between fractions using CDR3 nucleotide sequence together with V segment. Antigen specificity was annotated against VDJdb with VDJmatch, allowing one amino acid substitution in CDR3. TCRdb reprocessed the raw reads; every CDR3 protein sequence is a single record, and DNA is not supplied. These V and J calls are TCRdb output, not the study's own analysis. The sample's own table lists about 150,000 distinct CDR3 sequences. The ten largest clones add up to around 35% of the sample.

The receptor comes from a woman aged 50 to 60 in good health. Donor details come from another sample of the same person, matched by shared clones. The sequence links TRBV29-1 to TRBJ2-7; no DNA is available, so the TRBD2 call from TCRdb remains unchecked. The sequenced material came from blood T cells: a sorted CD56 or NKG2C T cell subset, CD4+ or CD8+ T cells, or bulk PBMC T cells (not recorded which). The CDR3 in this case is CSVVRTSDAYEQYF.